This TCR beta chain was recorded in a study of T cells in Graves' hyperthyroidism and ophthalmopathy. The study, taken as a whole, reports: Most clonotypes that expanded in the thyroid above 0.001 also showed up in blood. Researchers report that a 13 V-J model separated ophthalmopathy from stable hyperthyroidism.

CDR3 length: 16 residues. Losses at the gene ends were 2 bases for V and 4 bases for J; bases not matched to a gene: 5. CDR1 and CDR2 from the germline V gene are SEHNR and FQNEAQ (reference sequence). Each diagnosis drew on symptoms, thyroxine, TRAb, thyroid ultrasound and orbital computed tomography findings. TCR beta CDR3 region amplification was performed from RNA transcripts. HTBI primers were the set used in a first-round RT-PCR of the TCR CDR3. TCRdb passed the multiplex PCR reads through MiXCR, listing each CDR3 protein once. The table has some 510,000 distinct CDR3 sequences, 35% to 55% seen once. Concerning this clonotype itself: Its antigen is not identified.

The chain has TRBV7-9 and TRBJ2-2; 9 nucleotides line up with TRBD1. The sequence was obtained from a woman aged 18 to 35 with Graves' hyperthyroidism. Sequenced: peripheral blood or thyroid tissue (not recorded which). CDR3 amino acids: CASSLTGGLSTGELFF. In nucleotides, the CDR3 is TGTGCCAGCAGCTTAACAGGGGGCTTGAGCACCGGGGAGCTGTTTTTT.